The sequence of this T cell receptor beta chain was determined in a study of blood T cell repertoires in COVID-19 (TCRdb year 2020). For context, the study as a whole: Collaborator samples came from the United States, Italy and Spain and covered acute and convalescent phases of COVID-19. The repertoires were released in a freely available public database meant as a resource for research on the immune response to SARS-CoV-2. The prospective study material was composed of cDNA or gDNA derived from T cells, B-cell-depleted T cells, or PBMCs. Where HLA class I and class II types were available, the types were taken from metadata supplied by the sample provider, not from assay-based typing. Samples came from the ongoing ImmuneRACE study (first 160 participants) plus 1,254 subjects from 6 global collaborators. Subjects who had been exposed to COVID-19, were actively infected with it, or had recovered from it provided the deeply sampled blood TCRbeta repertoires that made up the dataset. A de-identified subject ID, COVID-19 status, age in years and sex were almost always included in the sample metadata.

General conclusions and limits of the study: The amount of clinical and demographic metadata varied by source and participant and was provided uncurated.

Participants in the prospective study were aged about 18 to 89 years, lived in more than 20 United States geographic areas, and enrolled through a virtual design. In the prospective study, cohorts were assigned on the basis of participant-reported clinical history obtained from a screening survey and a study questionnaire. Recovered participants in ImmuneRACE Cohort 3 were defined by two consecutive negative NP/OP PCR tests, clearance by a healthcare professional, or resolution of symptoms. In the prospective study, whole blood, serum and a nasopharyngeal or oropharyngeal swab were collected from each participant by mobile phlebotomists. Over an approximately 2-month period, participants in the prospective study had the option of providing additional blood draws and questionnaires. Before DNA extraction, blood samples from the prospective study were shipped at room temperature or frozen. The junction shows trimming of 6 bases on V and 3 bases on J, and the gene matches do not reach 7 bases of it. Counted from cysteine to phenylalanine, this CDR3 has 15 amino acids. Only the CDR3 region is kept as DNA, spanning 45 bases read in frame from base 1. CDR1 and CDR2 (LNHDA, SQIVND) derive from the germline V gene (reference sequence).

TCRbeta CDR3 regions were amplified from genomic DNA using the immunoSEQ Assay, a bias-controlled multiplex PCR. As for the original processing: The number of nucleated cells in each sample was estimated by amplification of reference gene primers within the assay. Sequence reads were collapsed and filtered to measure the absolute abundance of every unique TCRbeta CDR3 rearrangement. Productive Simpson clonality was computed per sample as the square root of Simpson's diversity index over productive rearrangements. Imported from immuneACCESS, the table was reduced by TCRdb to in-frame sequences with V and J called. These copies leave out some clones; in studies compared against another copy, an unresolved V gene accounts for under half, and the cause of the remainder is not known. V and J calls and clone size are as listed in that table; D and trimming were resolved from the DNA. This sample comprises approximately 190,000 clones, about 80% of them detected only once. The ten most abundant clones make up 7% to 9% of the sample.

In regard to this clone: Its antigen is still unknown. No base-level quality is on record; no much larger clone is a single base apart.

The source of this sequence is a man between 40 and 49 years old who had recovered from COVID-19. The sequence is built from TRBV19 and TRBJ1-4; TRBD1 lines up with 7 middle nucleotides. The sample was PBMCs or T cells enriched from blood (not recorded which). The CDR3 reads CASRHTGDPNEKLFF. The base sequence is TGTGCCAGTAGACATACAGGGGATCCTAATGAAAAACTGTTTTTT. With the rest looked up from the reference TRBV19 and TRBJ1-4 genes rather than sequenced, the full variable domain is DGGITQSPKYLFRKEGQNVTLSCEQNLNHDAMYWYRQDPGQGLRLIYYSQIVNDFQKGDIAEGYSVSREKKESFPLTVTSAQKNPTAFYLCASRHTGDPNEKLFFGSGTQLSVL.